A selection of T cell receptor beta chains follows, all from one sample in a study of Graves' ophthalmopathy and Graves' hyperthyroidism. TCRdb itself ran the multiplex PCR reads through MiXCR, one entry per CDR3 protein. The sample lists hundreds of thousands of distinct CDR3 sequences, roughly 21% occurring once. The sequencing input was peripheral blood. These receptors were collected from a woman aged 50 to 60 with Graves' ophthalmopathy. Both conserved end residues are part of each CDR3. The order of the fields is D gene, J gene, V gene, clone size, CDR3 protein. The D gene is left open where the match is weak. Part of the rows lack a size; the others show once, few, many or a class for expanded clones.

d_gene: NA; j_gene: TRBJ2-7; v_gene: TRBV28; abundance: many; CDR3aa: CASRLTGAYEQYF
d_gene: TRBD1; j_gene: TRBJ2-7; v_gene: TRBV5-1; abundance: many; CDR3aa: CASSWPDRGYEQYF
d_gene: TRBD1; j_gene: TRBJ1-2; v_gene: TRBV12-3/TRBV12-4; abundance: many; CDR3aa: CASSLNRGVYGYTF
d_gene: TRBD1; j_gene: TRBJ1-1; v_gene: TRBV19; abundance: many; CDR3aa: CASRRQGATYTEAFF
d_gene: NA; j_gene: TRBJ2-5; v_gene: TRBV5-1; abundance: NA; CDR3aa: CASSGGRLGGQETQYF
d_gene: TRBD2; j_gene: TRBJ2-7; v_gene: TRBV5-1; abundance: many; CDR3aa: CASSPSGRGYEQYF
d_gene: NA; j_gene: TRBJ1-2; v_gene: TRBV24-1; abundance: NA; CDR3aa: CATAPSEGIYGYTF
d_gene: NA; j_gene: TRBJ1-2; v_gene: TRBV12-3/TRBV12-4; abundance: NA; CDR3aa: CASTPTPRSGYGYTF
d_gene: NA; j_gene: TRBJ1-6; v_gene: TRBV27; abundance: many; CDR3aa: CASSARQSSYNSPLHF
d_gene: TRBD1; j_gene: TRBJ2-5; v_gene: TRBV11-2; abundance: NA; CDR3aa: CASSLTGLGETQYF
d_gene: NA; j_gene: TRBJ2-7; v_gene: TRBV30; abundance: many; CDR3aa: CAWTWLQYF
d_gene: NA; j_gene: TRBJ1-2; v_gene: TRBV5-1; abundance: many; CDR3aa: CASSFTDHGYTF
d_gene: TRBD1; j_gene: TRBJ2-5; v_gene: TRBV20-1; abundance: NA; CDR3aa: CSAPDRVSETQYF
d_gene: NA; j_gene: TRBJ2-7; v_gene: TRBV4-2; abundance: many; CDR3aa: CASSQDPGGRTYEQYF
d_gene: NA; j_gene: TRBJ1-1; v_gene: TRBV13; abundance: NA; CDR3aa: CASSYGTEAFF
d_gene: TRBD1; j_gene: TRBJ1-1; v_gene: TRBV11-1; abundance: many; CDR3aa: CASSLGNHGQGYTEAFF
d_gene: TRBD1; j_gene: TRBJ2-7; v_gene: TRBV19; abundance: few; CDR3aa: CASSDPGQGEYEQYF
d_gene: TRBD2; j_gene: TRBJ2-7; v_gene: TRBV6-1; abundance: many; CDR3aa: CASSDPIGLAGNEQYF
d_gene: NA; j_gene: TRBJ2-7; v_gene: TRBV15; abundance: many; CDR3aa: CATSRTSAGSYEQYF
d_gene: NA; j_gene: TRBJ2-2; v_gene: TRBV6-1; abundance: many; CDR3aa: CASRIGLGTGELFF
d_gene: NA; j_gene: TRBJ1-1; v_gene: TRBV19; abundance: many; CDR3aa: CASSSTRNTEAFF
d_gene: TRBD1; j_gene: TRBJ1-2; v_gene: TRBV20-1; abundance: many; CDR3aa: CSAARPAGTVSSGYTF
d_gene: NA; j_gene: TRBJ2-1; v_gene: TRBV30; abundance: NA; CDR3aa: CAWSVRGLAYNEQFF
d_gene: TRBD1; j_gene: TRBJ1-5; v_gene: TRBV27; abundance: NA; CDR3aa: CASHRTGEYSNQPQHF
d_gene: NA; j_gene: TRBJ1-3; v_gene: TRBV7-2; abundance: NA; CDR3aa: CASSLDGTGNTIYF
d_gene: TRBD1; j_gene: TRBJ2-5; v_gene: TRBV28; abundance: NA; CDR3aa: CASSSPDRTIQETQYF
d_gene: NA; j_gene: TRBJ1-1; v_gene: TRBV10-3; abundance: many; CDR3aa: CAISPREAAEAFF
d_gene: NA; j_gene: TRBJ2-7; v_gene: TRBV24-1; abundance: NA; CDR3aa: CASSPSGTSHEQYF
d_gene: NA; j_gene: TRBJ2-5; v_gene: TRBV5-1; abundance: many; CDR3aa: CASSPQTPQETQYF
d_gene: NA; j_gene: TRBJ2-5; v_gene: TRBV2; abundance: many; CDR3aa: CASSRQAPFQYF
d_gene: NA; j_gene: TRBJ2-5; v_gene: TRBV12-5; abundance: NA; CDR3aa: CASGAAGETQYF
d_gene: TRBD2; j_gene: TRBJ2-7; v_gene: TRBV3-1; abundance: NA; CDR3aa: CASTESRTSGYEQYF
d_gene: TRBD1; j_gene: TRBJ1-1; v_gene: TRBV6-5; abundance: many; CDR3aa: CASSYSTGYTEAFF
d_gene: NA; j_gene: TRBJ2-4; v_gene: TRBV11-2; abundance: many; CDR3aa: CASSLVHPFFQYF
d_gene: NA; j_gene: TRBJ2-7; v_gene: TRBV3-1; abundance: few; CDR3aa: CASSTGFTYEQYF
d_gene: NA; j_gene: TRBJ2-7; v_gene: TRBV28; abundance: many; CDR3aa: CASSLARQTYEQYF
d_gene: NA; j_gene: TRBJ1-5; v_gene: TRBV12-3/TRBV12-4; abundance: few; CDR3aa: CASRRQGNQPQHF
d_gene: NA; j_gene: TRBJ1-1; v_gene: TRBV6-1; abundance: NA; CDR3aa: CASSVMWQNTEAFF
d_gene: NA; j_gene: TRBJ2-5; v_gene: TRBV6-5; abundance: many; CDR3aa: CASSTFEDSPQETQYF
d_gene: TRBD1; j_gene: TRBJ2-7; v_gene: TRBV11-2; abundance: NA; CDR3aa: CASSSTKTGYYEQYF
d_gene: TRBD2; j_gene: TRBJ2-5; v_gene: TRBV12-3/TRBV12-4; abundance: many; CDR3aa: CASSRTRRETQYF
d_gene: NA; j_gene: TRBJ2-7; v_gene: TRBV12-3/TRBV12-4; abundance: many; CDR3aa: CASSKGHSSYEQYF
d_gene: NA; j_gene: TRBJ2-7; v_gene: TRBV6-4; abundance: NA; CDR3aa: CASSSGTKYEQYF
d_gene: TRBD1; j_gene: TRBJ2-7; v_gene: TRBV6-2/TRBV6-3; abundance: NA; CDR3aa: CASSPPTGAIYEQYF
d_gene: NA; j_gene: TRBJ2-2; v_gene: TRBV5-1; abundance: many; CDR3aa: CASSPDRYTGELFF